This T cell receptor (beta chain) comes out of a study of blood T cells in healthy people across ages. Overall study context: About one barcoded beta molecule was captured per two T cells (by template switching). Overall study findings and caveats: The study found more naive CD4+ cells and higher diversity in long-lived than aged donors.

The study recruited healthy Caucasian donors from Russia who were aged about 6 to 100. Then a second PCR, running roughly 7 to 11 cycles, was carried out with a sample-barcoded 5' primer and a J-beta primer mix. The template-switch adaptor, which had 12 random nucleotides, put a tag on each cDNA molecule. One entry per CDR3 protein results from TCRdb running MiXCR on the 5' RACE reads. The top ten clones hold about 22% of a sample with under 750,000 distinct CDR3 sequences, roughly 48% of them seen once. This clonotype was seen many times. Its specificity is unknown. Trimming took off 6 bases at V and 0 bases at J, with 12 bases between the two ends. Germline V lookup: CDR1 MNHNY, CDR2 SVGAGI (reference sequence). The CDR3 is 14 amino acids.

J is TRBJ2-7 and V is TRBV6-6; weak D call: TRBD1 (5 bases). This clonotype was sampled from a man older than 75 in good health. Material: blood. The CDR3 DNA is TGTGCCAGCAGACCTGGACAATCCTCCTACGAGCAGTACTTC. Its protein is CASRPGQSSYEQYF.